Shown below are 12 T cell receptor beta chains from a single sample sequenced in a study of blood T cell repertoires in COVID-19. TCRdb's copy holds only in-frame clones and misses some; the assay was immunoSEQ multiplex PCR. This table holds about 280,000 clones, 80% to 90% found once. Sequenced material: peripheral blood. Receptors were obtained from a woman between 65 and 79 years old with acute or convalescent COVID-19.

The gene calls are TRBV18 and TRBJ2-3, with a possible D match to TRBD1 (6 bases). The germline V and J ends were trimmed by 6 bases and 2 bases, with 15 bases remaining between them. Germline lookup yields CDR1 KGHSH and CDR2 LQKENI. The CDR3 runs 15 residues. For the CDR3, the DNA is TGTGCCAGCTCCGGAGGATGGACAGCCACAGATACGCAGTATTTT. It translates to CASSGGWTATDTQYF.

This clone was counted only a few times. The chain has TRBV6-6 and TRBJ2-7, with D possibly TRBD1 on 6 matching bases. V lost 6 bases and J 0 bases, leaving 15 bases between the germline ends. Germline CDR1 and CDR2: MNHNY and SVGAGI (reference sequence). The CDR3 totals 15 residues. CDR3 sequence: CASSASGDLSYEQYF. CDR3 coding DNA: TGTGCCAGCAGCGCCTCAGGGGACCTCTCCTACGAGCAGTACTTC.

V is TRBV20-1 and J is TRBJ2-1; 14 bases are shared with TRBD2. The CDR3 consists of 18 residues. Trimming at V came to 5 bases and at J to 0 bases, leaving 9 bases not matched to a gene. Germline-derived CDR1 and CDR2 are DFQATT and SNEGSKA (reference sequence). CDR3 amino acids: CSAGGLAGGESSYNEQFF. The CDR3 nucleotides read TGCAGTGCTGGTGGACTAGCGGGGGGCGAGAGCTCCTACAATGAGCAGTTCTTC.

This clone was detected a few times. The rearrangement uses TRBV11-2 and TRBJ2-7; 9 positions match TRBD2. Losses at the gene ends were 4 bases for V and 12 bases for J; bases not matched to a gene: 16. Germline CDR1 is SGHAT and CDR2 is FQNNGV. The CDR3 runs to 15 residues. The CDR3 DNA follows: TGTGCCAGCAGCTCCTCAAAGCGGGGGGTAAACGACGGGTACTTC. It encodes CASSSSKRGVNDGYF.

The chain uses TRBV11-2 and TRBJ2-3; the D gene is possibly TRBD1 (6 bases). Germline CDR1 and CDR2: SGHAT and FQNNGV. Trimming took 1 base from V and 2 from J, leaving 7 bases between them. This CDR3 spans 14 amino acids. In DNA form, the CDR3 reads TGTGCCAGCAGCTTAGCAGGGGCCACAGATACGCAGTATTTT. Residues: CASSLAGATDTQYF.

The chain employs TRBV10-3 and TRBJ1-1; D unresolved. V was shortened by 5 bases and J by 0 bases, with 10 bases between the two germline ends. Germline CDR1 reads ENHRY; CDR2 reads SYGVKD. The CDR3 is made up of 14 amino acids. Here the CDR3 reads CAISLSLMNTEAFF. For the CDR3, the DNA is TGTGCCATCAGTCTATCACTCATGAACACTGAAGCTTTCTTT.

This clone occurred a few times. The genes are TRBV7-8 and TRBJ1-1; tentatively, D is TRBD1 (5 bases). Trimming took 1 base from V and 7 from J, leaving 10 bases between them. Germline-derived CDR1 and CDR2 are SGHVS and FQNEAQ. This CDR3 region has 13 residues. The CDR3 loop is CASSLVPGYEAFF. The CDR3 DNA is TGTGCCAGCAGCTTAGTGCCAGGGTATGAAGCTTTCTTT.

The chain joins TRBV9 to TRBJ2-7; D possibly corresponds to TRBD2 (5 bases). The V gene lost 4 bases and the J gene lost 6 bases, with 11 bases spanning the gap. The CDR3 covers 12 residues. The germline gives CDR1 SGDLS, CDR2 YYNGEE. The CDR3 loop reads CASSRAGIEQYF. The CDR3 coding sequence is TGTGCCAGCAGCCGTGCCGGGATCGAGCAGTACTTC.

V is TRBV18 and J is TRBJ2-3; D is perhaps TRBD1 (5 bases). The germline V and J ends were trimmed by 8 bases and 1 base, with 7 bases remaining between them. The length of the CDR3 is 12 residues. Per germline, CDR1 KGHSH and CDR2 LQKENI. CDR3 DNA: TGTGCCAGCGCCAGGGGCACAGATACGCAGTATTTT. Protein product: CASARGTDTQYF.

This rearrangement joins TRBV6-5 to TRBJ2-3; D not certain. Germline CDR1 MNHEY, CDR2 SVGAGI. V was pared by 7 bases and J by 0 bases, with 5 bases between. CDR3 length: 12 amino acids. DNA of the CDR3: TGTGCCAGCAAGACTAGCACAGATACGCAGTATTTT. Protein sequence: CASKTSTDTQYF.

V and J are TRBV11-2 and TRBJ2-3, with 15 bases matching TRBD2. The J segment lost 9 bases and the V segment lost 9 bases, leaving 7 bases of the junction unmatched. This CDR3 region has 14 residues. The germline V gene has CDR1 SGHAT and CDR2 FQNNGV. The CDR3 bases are TGTGCCAGTCTCCGGACTAGCGGGGGGGCCACGCAGTATTTT. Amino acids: CASLRTSGGATQYF.

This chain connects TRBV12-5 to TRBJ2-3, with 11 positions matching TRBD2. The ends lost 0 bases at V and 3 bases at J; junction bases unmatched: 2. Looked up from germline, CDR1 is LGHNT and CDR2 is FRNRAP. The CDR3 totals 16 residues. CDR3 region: CASGLVGTSGTDTQYF. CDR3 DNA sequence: TGTGCTAGTGGTTTGGTGGGGACTAGCGGAACAGATACGCAGTATTTT.